This entry describes one T cell receptor (beta chain). In its sample, this clonotype comes out as medium-sized (0.01 to 0.1%). Which antigen it targets is not known. Per-base quality was not reported, and no clone a single base away is much larger than it. The data stem from a study of T and B cells in COVID-19 patients (dated by TCRdb to between 2020 and 2021). General notes on the study: Using TRB and IGH repertoire sequencing of peripheral blood, the study characterized adaptive immunity in COVID-19 patients who had active infection or had recovered. A median age of roughly 34 years was recorded in the recovered cohort versus roughly 67 years in the active-infection cohort. A recovered cohort was made up of 19 patients contributing 20 samples, mostly after mild to moderate COVID-19 managed as outpatients. As many as 9 follow-up blood samples were taken per patient, and some of the samples covered different disease stages within the same individual. Critical illness requiring mechanical ventilation or ECMO was present in about 60% of the 20 patients in the active-infection cohort. Repertoire analyses used an age-matched reference group of approximately 40 healthy donors who were negative for COVID-19 antibodies as the comparison. Comorbidities linked to unfavorable COVID-19 outcome were present in 18 of the 20 patients in the active-infection cohort. Two patients were included in both the recovered and active cohorts because samples were available from active disease and after recovery. Over 7.5 million TCR sequences were analysed in a TCR and BCR sequence repository that covered over 30 patients and around 66 time points.

As encoded in the germline V gene, CDR1 is SQVTM while CDR2 is ANQGSEA. V is cut back by 4 bases and J by 3 bases, with 5 bases in the junction unmatched. Reading from cysteine to phenylalanine, the CDR3 counts 14 amino acids. The only DNA kept is the CDR3, 42 bases in frame from the first base. Genomic DNA extracted from blood, in amounts of about 220-500 ng, served as the starting material for amplifying TRB repertoires. The sequencer was an Illumina MiSeq. Multiplex PCR with BIOMED2 TRB-A/B primer pools was used to amplify the TRB rearrangements. Illumina-compatible adapters and 7-nucleotide sample barcodes were attached to the amplicons through two consecutive PCRs. All library PCRs used Phusion HS II polymerase. The amplicons were purified from gel with the NucleoSpin Gel and PCR Clean-up kit, measured on Qubit, and combined at 4 to 5 nM. The quality of the amplicon pool was checked on an Agilent 2100 Bioanalyzer prior to Illumina next-generation sequencing. Processing in the source paper ran as follows. Annotation of TRB rearrangements was performed with MiXCR 3.0.8 using the default MiXCR reference library. Non-productive reads and sequences with fewer than 2 reads were excluded, and each unique CDR3 nucleotide sequence counted as one clone. Clonality, diversity, richness and V-J gene usage were calculated in R 3.5.1. GLIPH2 was used to cluster TCRs based on CDR3 similarity, and OLGA was used to calculate the generation probabilities. Only GLIPH2 clusters with at least four unique TCR clonotypes present in at least three individuals were retained. In TCRdb, the public reads were trimmed at Q25 with fastp and aligned with MiXCR, with productive beta chains retained. Entries that share a CDR3 protein sequence are merged under the most common genes and DNA. The V and J calls and clone size are TCRdb's, not the authors'. Recorded for this sample are around 30,000 distinct CDR3 sequences; over 25% of them occurred a single time. In total, the top ten clones hold over 1.5% of the sample.

General conclusions and limits of the study: The cohort was judged too small for assessing how HLA contributes to COVID-19 susceptibility or severity. A total of 2,331 exclusive TCR clusters, including 31 low-pGen clusters, were found in the recovered cohort. TRB repertoires were found to be highly clonal in active COVID-19, whereas diversity and richness at recovery were found to rise above healthy donor levels. Specific T cell subsets (CD4+/Treg/CD8+) and sorted SARS-CoV-2-responsive or tetramer+ T cells had not yet been sequenced, with those experiments still ongoing. It was stated that prospective validation of the reported TCR clusters was required before the clusters could be put to clinical use. In patients with COVID-19, the usage of TRBV/TRBJ genes was reported to be strongly skewed. Few blood samples were available from mildly ill patients while symptoms were present, and early samples from severe cases were likewise scarce.

This chain is built from TRBV29-1 and TRBJ2-1; TRBD2 lines up with 8 middle nucleotides. The sequenced material came from blood. This clonotype originated in a human donor who had recovered from COVID-19. The base sequence is TGCAGCGTTGTGATAGCGGGAAGCTACAATGAGCAGTTCTTC. Translation gives CSVVIAGSYNEQFF.